Listed here is a single T cell receptor beta chain. Its antigen remains unidentified. The entry originates in a study of cytomegalovirus exposure and HLA in healthy donors. Unmatched junction bases numbered 3, after V lost 0 bases and J lost 5 bases. The germline CDR1 and CDR2 sequences are ENHRY and SYGVKD. CDR3 length equals 14 residues. The primer mix had 60 Vbeta and 13 Jbeta primers. Some clones are missing from TCRdb's copy, which holds only in-frame ones; the method was immunoSEQ multiplex PCR. This sample has approximately 170,000 clones, with roughly four fifths found just once. Study observations and caveats: As immune exposure information, only CMV serostatus was available. Researchers reported in a later analysis that a missense DCLRE1C variant was tied to TCR beta V- and J-gene trimming.

Input material: PBMCs. This sequence originates from a man between 50 and 59 years old in good health and CMV-seropositive. The chain links TRBV10-3 to TRBJ2-5, with 7 bases fitting TRBD1. CDR3 coding DNA: TGTGCCATCAGTGAGTCAGGGGGCGGGGAGACCCAGTACTTC. It is translated as CAISESGGGETQYF.